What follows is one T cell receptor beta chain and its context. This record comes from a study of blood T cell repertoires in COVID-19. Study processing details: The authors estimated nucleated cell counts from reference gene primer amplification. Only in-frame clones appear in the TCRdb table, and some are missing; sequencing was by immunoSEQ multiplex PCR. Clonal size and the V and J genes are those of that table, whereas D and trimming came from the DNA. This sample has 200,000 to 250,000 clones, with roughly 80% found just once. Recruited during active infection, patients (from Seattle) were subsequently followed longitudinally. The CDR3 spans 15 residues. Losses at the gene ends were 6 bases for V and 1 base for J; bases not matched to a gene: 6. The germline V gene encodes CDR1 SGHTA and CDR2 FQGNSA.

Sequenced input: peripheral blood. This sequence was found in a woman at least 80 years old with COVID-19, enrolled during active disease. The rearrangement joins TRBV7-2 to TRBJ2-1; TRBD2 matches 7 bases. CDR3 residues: CASRPTSSSYNEQFF. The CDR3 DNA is TGTGCCAGCAGGCCGACTAGCTCATCCTACAATGAGCAGTTCTTC.